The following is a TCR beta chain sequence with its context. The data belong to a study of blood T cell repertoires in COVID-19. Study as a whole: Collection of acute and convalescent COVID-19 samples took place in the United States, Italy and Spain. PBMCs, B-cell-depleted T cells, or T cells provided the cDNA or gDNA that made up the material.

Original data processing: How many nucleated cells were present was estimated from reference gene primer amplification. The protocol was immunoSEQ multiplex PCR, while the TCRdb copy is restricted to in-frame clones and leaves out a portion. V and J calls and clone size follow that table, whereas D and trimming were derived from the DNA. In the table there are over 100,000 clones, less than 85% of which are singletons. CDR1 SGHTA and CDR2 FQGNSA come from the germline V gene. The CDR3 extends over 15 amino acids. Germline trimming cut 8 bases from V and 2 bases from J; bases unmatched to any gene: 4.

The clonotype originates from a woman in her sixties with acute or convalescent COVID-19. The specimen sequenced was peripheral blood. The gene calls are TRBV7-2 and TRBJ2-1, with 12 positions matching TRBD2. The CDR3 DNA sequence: TGTGCCAGCCGCGGGACTAGCGGGCCCTACAATGAGCAGTTCTTC. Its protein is CASRGTSGPYNEQFF.